A single sample gave rise to the 18 T cell receptor beta chains below, sequenced in a study of T cell responses to AZD1222 COVID-19 vaccine. The protocol was immunoSEQ multiplex PCR, while the TCRdb copy is restricted to in-frame clones and leaves out a portion. The top ten clones hold roughly 2% of a sample with 130,000 or so clones, about 90% of them seen once. The sequences come from peripheral blood, collected 28 days after the second AZD1222 dose. All receptors come from an adult who received the AZD1222 COVID-19 vaccine.

V usage is TRBV18 and J usage is TRBJ2-1; tentative D call: TRBD1 (6 bases). This CDR3 has 15 residues. Trimming shortened V by 4 bases and J by 2 bases, and 12 bases separated the two germline ends. Germline CDR1 and CDR2: KGHSH and LQKENI. CDR3 nucleotides: TGTGCCAGCTCACGTGGGGACACCACCTACAATGAGCAGTTCTTC. Translating it yields CASSRGDTTYNEQFF.

The CDR3 nucleotides read TGCGCCAGCAGCTTGGGCTACTCTGGAAACACCATATATTTT. Translating it yields CASSLGYSGNTIYF. V is TRBV5-1 and J is TRBJ1-3; no clear D gene. Trimming stripped 0 bases from V and 0 bases from J, with 4 bases between. This CDR3 spans 14 amino acids. The germline CDR1 and CDR2 sequences are SGHRS and YFSETQ.

V gene TRBV6-5 combines with J gene TRBJ1-1; 8 bases fit TRBD1. Germline values: CDR1 MNHEY, CDR2 SVGAGI. V shed 2 bases, J shed 4 bases, and the junction held 3 bases outside the gene matches. This CDR3 region has 14 residues. The CDR3 sequence: CASSYTGGGTEAFF. In nucleotides, the CDR3 is TGTGCCAGCAGTTACACAGGGGGAGGCACTGAAGCTTTCTTT.

The chain has TRBV4-1 and TRBJ1-2; D is perhaps TRBD1 (6 bases). The CDR3 extends over 15 amino acids. CDR1 and CDR2 (germline): MGHRA, YSYEKL. Trimming removed 4 bases from V and 8 bases from J, with 20 bases in between. This CDR3 reads CASSLSGGSSDGYTF. CDR3 nucleotides: TGCGCCAGCAGCCTCTCCGGGGGCTCTTCGGACGGCTACACCTTC.

J is TRBJ2-3 and V is TRBV5-1, with 7 bases aligning to TRBD2. The CDR3 contains 15 residues. Losses at the gene ends were 4 bases for V and 4 bases for J; bases not matched to a gene: 9. The germline V gene has CDR1 SGHRS and CDR2 YFSETQ. The CDR3 sequence: CASSPRAGISDTQYF. For the CDR3, the DNA is TGCGCCAGCAGCCCCCGAGCGGGGATCTCAGATACGCAGTATTTT.

This chain joins TRBV4-1 and TRBJ1-6; D possibly corresponds to TRBD1 (5 bases). This CDR3 spans 17 amino acids. With 0 bases removed from V and 4 bases from J, the gap between germline ends came to 13 bases. Looked up from germline, CDR1 is MGHRA and CDR2 is YSYEKL. The CDR3 coding sequence is TGCGCCAGCAGCCAAGATCCACAGGCCGGTTATAATTCACCCCTCCACTTT. Translating gives CASSQDPQAGYNSPLHF.

The chain combines TRBV11-2 with TRBJ2-7; weak D call: TRBD2 (6 bases). V shed 5 bases and J shed 0 bases, with 11 bases lying between them. The CDR3 consists of 14 residues. Germline V gene lookup returns CDR1 SGHAT and CDR2 FQNNGV. The CDR3 here is CASSPPGGSYEQYF. Written as DNA, the CDR3 is TGTGCCAGCAGCCCACCCGGGGGCTCCTACGAGCAGTACTTC.

Here the CDR3 reads CASSLAGGTTGELFF. CDR3 bases: TGTGCCAGCAGTCTAGCGGGAGGGACCACCGGGGAGCTGTTTTTT. The V and J genes are TRBV9 and TRBJ2-2; 12 positions agree with TRBD2. CDR1 and CDR2 (germline): SGDLS, YYNGEE. CDR3 length equals 15 residues. V trimming: 5 bases; J trimming: 4 bases; junction bases outside the gene matches: 3.

This clone was seen more than once but under ten times. The gene calls are TRBV29-1 and TRBJ1-1; 7 nucleotides match TRBD1. With V trimmed by 8 bases and J by 10 bases, 13 bases remained unmatched. Germline V gene data show CDR1 as SQVTM and CDR2 as ANQGSEA. The CDR3 sequence is 12 residues long. The CDR3 protein is CSFLWTGRVAFF. The CDR3 DNA reads TGCAGCTTTCTCTGGACAGGTAGGGTAGCTTTCTTT.

This sequence joins TRBV2 and TRBJ2-2, with D unclear. The CDR3 contains 13 residues. The V end lost 5 bases, the J end lost 3 bases, and 7 bases lay between the germline ends. Germline-derived CDR1 and CDR2 are SNHLY and FYNNEI. The CDR3 loop is CASSFSYTGELFF. In nucleotides, the CDR3 is TGTGCCAGCAGTTTTTCATACACCGGGGAGCTGTTTTTT.

The chain employs TRBV11-2 and TRBJ2-3; TRBD2 is a possible D gene (5 bases). Trimming stripped 4 bases from V and 0 bases from J, with 11 bases between. Germline V gives CDR1 SGHAT, CDR2 FQNNGV. This CDR3 has 15 amino acids. CDR3: CASSSELGSTDTQYF. The DNA of the CDR3 is TGTGCCAGCAGCTCCGAACTAGGGAGCACAGATACGCAGTATTTT.

The gene calls are TRBV7-2 and TRBJ1-2; D ambiguous. V was shortened by 2 bases and J by 4 bases, with 5 bases between the two germline ends. Germline V gives CDR1 SGHTA, CDR2 FQGNSA. CDR3 length: 12 residues. Written as DNA, the CDR3 is TGTGCCAGCAGCTTACCGGGCTATGGCTACACCTTC. It encodes CASSLPGYGYTF.

The V call is TRBV19, the J call TRBJ1-2; D is unresolved. Germline V gene data show CDR1 as LNHDA and CDR2 as SQIVND (reference sequence). Trimming removed 3 bases from V and 1 base from J, with 12 bases in between. The CDR3 contains 15 residues. CDR3 bases: TGTGCCAGTAGTATTGCACAGACTAATAACTATGGCTACACCTTC. It translates to CASSIAQTNNYGYTF.

The genes are TRBV5-6 and TRBJ1-2, with TRBD1 matching over 7 bases. J lost 6 bases, V lost 4 bases, and 6 bases had no gene match. CDR1 and CDR2 from the germline V gene are SGHDT and YYEEEE. This CDR3 is 13 amino acids long. DNA of the CDR3: TGTGCCAGCAGCCCTTCAACAGGGGATGGCTACACCTTC. This encodes CASSPSTGDGYTF.

This rearrangement joins TRBV3-1 (or the pseudogene TRBV3-2) to TRBJ2-7, with TRBD2 identical over 7 bases. Germline V gene lookup returns CDR1 LGHDT and CDR2 YNNKEL (reference sequence). The CDR3 is 13 amino acids. V gave up 10 bases and J gave up 0 bases; unmatched junction bases: 6. In nucleotides, the CDR3 is TGTGCCACCTCCGGGACTACCTCCTACGAGCAGTACTTC. Residues: CATSGTTSYEQYF.

V usage is TRBV11-3 and J usage is TRBJ2-5, with 15 bases lining up with TRBD2. The CDR3 has 18 residues. Trimming removed 1 base from V and 4 bases from J; junction bases left unmatched: 7. CDR1 SGHNT and CDR2 YENEEA come from the germline V gene. The chain's CDR3 is CASSLAGWGLAGGETQYF. DNA of the CDR3: TGTGCCAGCAGCTTAGCGGGTTGGGGACTAGCGGGAGGAGAGACCCAGTACTTC.

The chain has TRBV7-2 and TRBJ1-1; maybe TRBD1 (5 bases). The CDR3 loop spans 13 amino acids. The germline V and J ends were trimmed by 6 bases and 1 base, with 9 bases remaining between them. Germline CDR1 is SGHTA and CDR2 is FQGNSA. This chain's CDR3 is CASSGDGNTEAFF. The DNA for the CDR3 is TGTGCCAGCAGTGGGGACGGGAACACTGAAGCTTTCTTT.

The rearrangement links TRBV18 to TRBJ1-1; D is unclear. Trimming cost V 5 bases and J 4 bases, with 14 bases left between them. The germline CDR1 and CDR2 sequences are KGHSH and LQKENI. The length of the CDR3 is 14 residues. CDR3: CASSSSRDGTEAFF. In nucleotides, the CDR3 is TGTGCCAGCTCATCGAGCCGAGACGGCACTGAAGCTTTCTTT.